The 14 T cell receptor beta chains in this list originate from one sample, sequenced in a study of PD-1 blockade in classical Hodgkin lymphoma. Produced via immunoSEQ multiplex PCR; TCRdb's table is partial and in-frame only. The repertoire holds 75,000 to 100,000 clones, over 80% seen once, with more than 9% in the top ten. Every patient was affected by relapse after autologous stem cell transplantation, while exposure to brentuximab vedotin was not uniform. The specimen comprised peripheral blood mononuclear cells (PBMCs), sampled at baseline. These receptors were obtained from a human donor with classical Hodgkin lymphoma.

This sequence joins TRBV7-9 and TRBJ1-3; D call uncertain. Deletions cut 4 bases from V and 1 base from J, with 17 bases between. Germline CDR1 reads SEHNR; CDR2 reads FQNEAQ (reference sequence). The CDR3 totals 17 residues. The CDR3: CASSSLSVAGSGNTIYF. The CDR3 region has the DNA TGTGCCAGCAGCTCTCTATCAGTAGCGGGGTCTGGAAACACCATATATTTT. The whole variable domain, filled in from reference TRBV7-9 and TRBJ1-3, reads DTGVSQNPRHKITKRGQNVTFRCDPISEHNRLYWYRQTLGQGPEFLTYFQNEAQLEKSRLLSDRFSAERPKGSFSTLEIQRTEQGDSAMYLCASSSLSVAGSGNTIYFGEGSWLTVV.

The chain recombines TRBV9 with TRBJ1-1; TRBD1 might be the D (5 bases). Trimming cost V 4 bases and J 4 bases, with 11 bases left between them. This CDR3 contains 13 residues. Looked up from germline, CDR1 is SGDLS and CDR2 is YYNGEE. The CDR3 protein is CASSTQGTTEAFF. The CDR3 coding sequence is TGTGCCAGCAGCACCCAGGGTACCACTGAAGCTTTCTTT.

The genes are TRBV6-4 and TRBJ1-2; D gene uncertain. Trimming shortened V by 0 bases and J by 7 bases, and 12 bases separated the two germline ends. This CDR3 region has 14 residues. Germline CDR1 is MRHNA and CDR2 is SNTAGT. The CDR3: CASSDSLFSGGYTF. Here the CDR3 DNA reads TGTGCCAGCAGTGACTCCTTATTTTCGGGTGGCTACACCTTC.

This clone is a singleton in its sample. J is TRBJ2-2 and V is TRBV10-3; D not certain. V gave up 2 bases and J gave up 0 bases, with 7 bases separating them. Germline V gene lookup returns CDR1 ENHRY and CDR2 SYGVKD. This CDR3 is built from 15 residues. The CDR3 nucleotides read TGTGCCATCAGTGAGGGTACAGCGAACACCGGGGAGCTGTTTTTT. Encoded protein: CAISEGTANTGELFF.

V is TRBV9 and J is TRBJ2-5, with D unclear. Trimming cost V 0 bases and J 5 bases, with 8 bases left between them. Germline-derived CDR1 and CDR2 are SGDLS and YYNGEE. The CDR3 runs to 13 residues. The CDR3 region is CASSVGQTETQYF. The CDR3 nucleotides are TGTGCCAGCAGCGTAGGGCAGACGGAGACCCAGTACTTC.

V is TRBV10-3 and J is TRBJ1-1; a weak D match, TRBD1 (5 bases). Germline V gene lookup returns CDR1 ENHRY and CDR2 SYGVKD. V lost 2 bases and J 10 bases, leaving 8 bases between the germline ends. The CDR3 consists of 11 residues. The CDR3 sequence is CAISEGQGAFF. CDR3 sequence (DNA): TGTGCCATCAGTGAGGGGCAGGGAGCTTTCTTT.

The chain couples TRBV10-3 to TRBJ2-2; 11 bases are shared with TRBD1. The germline gives CDR1 ENHRY, CDR2 SYGVKD. V gave up 5 bases and J gave up 3 bases; unmatched junction bases: 2. CDR3 length: 15 amino acids. The CDR3 loop is CAISSGQGDTGELFF. In nucleotides, the CDR3 is TGTGCCATCAGTTCGGGACAGGGGGACACCGGGGAGCTGTTTTTT.

J is TRBJ1-2 and V is TRBV10-3; D is ambiguous. The V and J ends lost 8 bases and 4 bases respectively, with 8 bases between them. Germline CDR1 ENHRY, CDR2 SYGVKD. This CDR3 is built from 11 residues. This CDR3 is CAIGETYGYTF. In DNA, the CDR3 is TGTGCCATCGGGGAAACCTATGGCTACACCTTC.

This clone was picked up one time. The V call is TRBV11-2, the J call TRBJ2-5; D is unclear. V lost 5 bases, J lost 7 bases, and 17 bases lay in between. CDR1 and CDR2 (germline): SGHAT, FQNNGV. This CDR3 has 14 amino acids. The CDR3 is CASSPQTASGTQYF. The CDR3 nucleotides read TGTGCCAGCAGCCCACAGACTGCCTCGGGGACCCAGTACTTC.

This clone was recorded a few times. The rearrangement uses TRBV7-9 and TRBJ1-1, with D perhaps matching TRBD1 (5 bases). Germline V CDR1 and CDR2: SEHNR, FQNEAQ (reference sequence). This CDR3 is built from 12 residues. The V end lost 5 bases, the J end lost 11 bases, and 15 bases lay between the germline ends. The CDR3 loop is CASSLLVGDAFF. The CDR3 coding sequence is TGTGCCAGCAGCCTTTTAGTGGGGGATGCTTTCTTT.

The V and J genes are TRBV4-2 and TRBJ1-5; maybe TRBD1 (6 bases). CDR3 length: 15 residues. Germline CDR1 is LGHNA and CDR2 is YNFKEQ. V was cut by 3 bases and J by 7 bases, with 16 bases left in between. DNA for the CDR3: TGTGCCAGCAGCCAGATCCCAGGGGCCAACCAGCCCCAGCATTTT. It is translated as CASSQIPGANQPQHF.

The rearrangement uses TRBV5-1 and TRBJ1-1; no definite D call. The CDR3 runs 14 residues. Germline V gives CDR1 SGHRS, CDR2 YFSETQ. V gave up 4 bases and J gave up 1 base, with 11 bases separating them. This chain's CDR3 is CASSPTRPNTEAFF. DNA of the CDR3: TGCGCCAGCAGCCCCACCAGGCCGAACACTGAAGCTTTCTTT.

The J gene is TRBJ2-7, the V gene TRBV2; D unclear. Germline V gene lookup returns CDR1 SNHLY and CDR2 FYNNEI. The CDR3 extends over 12 amino acids. Between the trimmed V and J ends, which lost 3 bases and 3 bases, there was a span of 6 bases. CDR3 bases: TGTGCCAGCAGTGAGGAAGACTACGAGCAGTACTTC. This sequence encodes CASSEEDYEQYF.

The V call is TRBV6-6, the J call TRBJ2-5, with a tentative D call TRBD1 (5 bases). This CDR3 region has 14 residues. CDR1 is MNHNY, CDR2 SVGAGI, per germline (reference sequence). The V gene lost 2 bases and the J gene lost 4 bases, with 11 bases spanning the gap. The CDR3 nucleotides read TGTGCCAGCAGTTACAAGGGGCGGCCAGAGACCCAGTACTTC. Translation gives CASSYKGRPETQYF.